The 21 T cell receptor beta chains reported below all come from one sample, sequenced in a study of blood T cell repertoires in COVID-19 (dated by TCRdb to the early 2020s). The library came from the immunoSEQ multiplex PCR assay. TCRdb stores this immuneACCESS table with in-frame sequences only. Part of the clones is absent; in the studies checked, under half of the shortfall reflects unresolved V genes, and no reason is known for the rest. Present in this sample are about 300,000 clones, about nine tenths of which were seen just once. The top ten constitute around 4% of the sample. Material: PBMCs or T cells enriched from blood (not recorded which). These TCRs come from a man aged 30 to 39 who had recovered from COVID-19.

The chain uses TRBV6-4 and TRBJ1-2; TRBD1 aligns across 7 bases. Trimming removed 0 bases from V and 8 bases from J; junction bases left unmatched: 12. The CDR3 runs 16 residues. CDR1 and CDR2 (germline): MRHNA, SNTAGT. The CDR3 DNA is TGTGCCAGCAGTGACTCGACAACTCGGACAGGAAAGGGCTACACCTTC. This gives the protein CASSDSTTRTGKGYTF.

The V gene is TRBV28, the J gene TRBJ2-7; tentatively, D is TRBD2 (6 bases). The CDR3 loop spans 13 amino acids. CDR1 and CDR2 (germline): MDHEN, SYDVKM. Deletions cut 4 bases from V and 1 base from J, with 8 bases between. CDR3 in DNA: TGTGCCAGCAGTTCCGGACTATCCTACGAGCAGTACTTC. This sequence encodes CASSSGLSYEQYF. Filled out from reference TRBV28 and TRBJ2-7, the complete variable domain reads DVKVTQSSRYLVKRTGEKVFLECVQDMDHENMFWYRQDPGLGLRLIYFSYDVKMKEKGDIPEGYSVSREKKERFSLILESASTNQTSMYLCASSSGLSYEQYFGPGTRLTVT.

The chain uses TRBV6-4 and TRBJ1-2; a weak D match, TRBD1 (6 bases). Looked up from germline, CDR1 is MRHNA and CDR2 is SNTAGT. The germline V and J ends were trimmed by 0 bases and 5 bases, with 10 bases remaining between them. There are 14 residues in the CDR3. CDR3 nucleotides: TGTGCCAGCAGTGACTCGAGGCAGGGGTATGGCTACACCTTC. This encodes CASSDSRQGYGYTF.

The rearrangement joins TRBV5-4 to TRBJ2-3; TRBD2 agrees at 9 bases. The CDR3 contains 15 residues. The germline V gene encodes CDR1 SGHNT and CDR2 YYREEE (reference sequence). V shed 5 bases, J shed 4 bases, and the junction held 8 bases outside the gene matches. The chain's CDR3 is CASRPGAGGSDTQYF. The CDR3 region has the DNA TGTGCCAGCAGGCCCGGTGCGGGGGGGTCAGATACGCAGTATTTT.

The chain combines TRBV19 with TRBJ2-1; D ambiguous. The ends were cut back, 5 bases at V and 6 bases at J, with 8 bases in the middle. This CDR3 region has 12 residues. Germline V lookup: CDR1 LNHDA, CDR2 SQIVND (reference sequence). The CDR3 here is CASSGSANEQFF. As DNA, the CDR3 is TGTGCCAGTAGTGGCAGCGCCAATGAGCAGTTCTTC.

This clone came up a few times. The chain uses TRBV5-1 and TRBJ1-2, with 9 bases matching TRBD1. CDR3 length equals 14 residues. Trimming took 4 bases from V and 3 from J; bases not matched to a gene: 4. Germline CDR1 SGHRS, CDR2 YFSETQ. The CDR3 reads CASSAGTGYYGYTF. CDR3 nucleotide sequence: TGCGCCAGCAGCGCCGGGACAGGGTACTATGGCTACACCTTC. The full variable domain, in which reference TRBV5-1 and TRBJ1-2 provide the parts outside the CDR3, is KAGVTQTPRYLIKTRGQQVTLSCSPISGHRSVSWYQQTPGQGLQFLFEYFSETQRNKGNFPGRFSGRQFSNSRSEMNVSTLELGDSALYLCASSAGTGYYGYTFGSGTRLTVV.

The chain carries TRBV7-8 and TRBJ1-2; D unclear. Germline lookup yields CDR1 SGHVS and CDR2 FQNEAQ. With 1 base removed from V and 0 bases from J, the gap between germline ends came to 6 bases. This CDR3 is built from 14 residues. In DNA form, the CDR3 reads TGTGCCAGCAGCTTAGGAGCGGCTAACTATGGCTACACCTTC. It yields the protein CASSLGAANYGYTF.

The gene calls are TRBV13 and TRBJ2-5; TRBD2 is a possible D gene (7 bases). The CDR3 contains 14 residues. Trimming stripped 5 bases from V and 2 bases from J, with 12 bases between. Germline V lookup: CDR1 PRHDT, CDR2 FYEKMQ (reference sequence). The CDR3: CASSPGGGQETQYF. Written as DNA, the CDR3 is TGTGCCAGCAGCCCGGGGGGCGGTCAAGAGACCCAGTACTTC.

V and J are TRBV5-1 and TRBJ1-2, with 9 bases that match TRBD1. The CDR3 sequence is 14 residues long. In germline, CDR1 is SGHRS, CDR2 YFSETQ. J was trimmed by 2 bases and V by 3 bases; bases with no gene match: 2. The DNA of the CDR3 is TGCGCCAGCAGCTCCGGACAGGGGAACTATGGCTACACCTTC. It encodes CASSSGQGNYGYTF.

The chain carries TRBV7-2 and TRBJ2-4; tentatively, D is TRBD1 (6 bases). Germline loops: CDR1 SGHTA, CDR2 FQGNSA. V was pared by 4 bases and J by 0 bases, with 13 bases between. The CDR3 runs to 16 residues. The chain's CDR3 is CASSSDRTQAKNIQYF. In DNA form, the CDR3 reads TGTGCCAGCAGCTCCGACAGGACCCAAGCCAAAAACATTCAGTACTTC.

V is TRBV2 and J is TRBJ2-5; 9 positions match TRBD2. The junction had 9 bases not matched to a gene; V was cut back by 7 bases and J by 9 bases. The germline V gene encodes CDR1 SNHLY and CDR2 FYNNEI. The CDR3 spans 13 residues. The CDR3 DNA is TGTGCCAGCAAAGGCGGGGGGGCGGATGCCCAGTACTTC. Encoded protein: CASKGGGADAQYF.

This clone was detected only a few times. The V and J genes are TRBV7-2 and TRBJ1-5; a weak D match, TRBD1 (5 bases). There are 15 residues in the CDR3. Germline CDR1 and CDR2: SGHTA and FQGNSA. V was shortened by 5 bases and J by 1 base, with 12 bases between the two germline ends. The chain's CDR3 is CASSRGGMSNQPQHF. The DNA for the CDR3 is TGTGCCAGCAGCCGGGGGGGTATGAGCAATCAGCCCCAGCATTTT.

There are a few counts of this clone. V usage is TRBV6-5 and J usage is TRBJ1-4, with D perhaps matching TRBD1 (5 bases). Looked up from germline, CDR1 is MNHEY and CDR2 is SVGAGI. CDR3 length equals 15 residues. V lost 0 bases, J lost 7 bases, and 12 bases lay in between. The CDR3 sequence is CASSYSAGRGEKLFF. The CDR3 bases are TGTGCCAGCAGTTACTCGGCGGGGAGGGGTGAAAAACTGTTTTTT.

The J gene is TRBJ2-3, the V gene TRBV6-5; 7 bases align to TRBD1. V gave up 6 bases and J gave up 4 bases; unmatched junction bases: 4. The CDR3 length is 13 residues. The germline V gene encodes CDR1 MNHEY and CDR2 SVGAGI. CDR3 amino acids: CASRWDSSDTQYF. Written as DNA, the CDR3 is TGTGCCAGCAGATGGGACAGCTCAGATACGCAGTATTTT.

In DNA form, the CDR3 reads TGCGCCAGCAGCTTGGGGAGCGGTAGGGGGGATACGCAGTATTTT. Its translation is CASSLGSGRGDTQYF. This rearrangement joins TRBV5-1 to TRBJ2-3; D is possibly TRBD1 (6 bases). Germline CDR1 and CDR2: SGHRS and YFSETQ. The length of the CDR3 is 15 residues. V lost 0 bases to trimming and J lost 6 bases, with 14 bases between them.

V is TRBV11-2 and J is TRBJ2-5; 9 nucleotides align to TRBD2. Trimming cost V 4 bases and J 1 base; bases outside gene matches: 7. Germline V gene sequence: CDR1 SGHAT, CDR2 FQNNGV. This CDR3 spans 16 amino acids. The CDR3 loop is CASSSRLAATQETQYF. The CDR3 DNA reads as TGTGCCAGCAGCTCCAGACTAGCGGCTACCCAAGAGACCCAGTACTTC.

This clone was counted at least ten times. The chain combines TRBV7-8 with TRBJ2-2, with 13 bases matching TRBD2. This CDR3 region has 17 residues. Trimming cost V 7 bases and J 2 bases; bases outside gene matches: 7. In germline, CDR1 is SGHVS, CDR2 FQNEAQ. The CDR3 DNA reads TGTGCCAGCACCCTGACTAGCGGGAGGCCCAACACCGGGGAGCTGTTTTTT. Its translation: CASTLTSGRPNTGELFF.

The chain carries TRBV12-5 and TRBJ2-7, with TRBD1 matching over 9 bases. With V trimmed by 4 bases and J by 3 bases, 4 bases remained unmatched. The CDR3 length is 14 residues. Germline V gene sequence: CDR1 LGHNT, CDR2 FRNRAP. CDR3 nucleotides: TGTGCTAGTGGTTGGGGACAGGGCTTCTACGAGCAGTACTTC. Encoded protein: CASGWGQGFYEQYF.

This chain uses TRBV12-3 or TRBV12-4 with TRBJ2-5, with D perhaps matching TRBD2 (5 bases). The CDR3 sequence is 13 residues long. Trimming took off 2 bases at V and 5 bases at J, with 9 bases between the two ends. The CDR3 bases are TGTGCCAGCAGTTTAACGGGAAAGGAGACCCAGTACTTC. Residues: CASSLTGKETQYF.

V usage is TRBV24-1 and J usage is TRBJ2-1, with 8 bases identical to TRBD1. From germline, CDR1 is KGHDR and CDR2 SFDVKD. CDR3 size: 12 residues. Germline trimming cut 9 bases from V and 6 bases from J; bases unmatched to any gene: 3. The CDR3 nucleotides read TGTGCCACCGGAACAGGGGGCAATGAGCAGTTCTTC. Translating it yields CATGTGGNEQFF.

This clone was seen more than once but under ten times. The chain joins TRBV9 to TRBJ2-7; D is possibly TRBD1 (7 bases). This CDR3 spans 14 amino acids. Germline values: CDR1 SGDLS, CDR2 YYNGEE. The ends were cut back, 3 bases at V and 3 bases at J, with 13 bases in the middle. The CDR3 protein is CASSGRQGGYEQYF. Written as DNA, the CDR3 is TGTGCCAGCAGCGGGAGACAGGGAGGCTACGAGCAGTACTTC.